A single sample is the source of the 17 T cell receptor beta chains below, sequenced in a study of shared clonotypes between healthy human individuals. Clones were read by immunoSEQ multiplex PCR, and TCRdb kept only the in-frame ones, dropping some. The sample records about 500,000 clones, more than 70% being singletons. Material: PBMCs. The receptors here all came from a woman aged 40-49 years in good health. Some clones in this sample may be carry-over from other donors' samples.

The rearrangement links TRBV9 to TRBJ2-7; D remains ambiguous. Looked up from germline, CDR1 is SGDLS and CDR2 is YYNGEE. V was cut by 0 bases and J by 2 bases, with 15 bases left in between. CDR3 length equals 16 residues. CDR3 loop: CASSVGSSQDTYEQYF. In DNA, the CDR3 is TGTGCCAGCAGCGTAGGGAGTTCTCAGGATACCTACGAGCAGTACTTC. Full variable domain (remainder filled in from reference TRBV9 and TRBJ2-7): DSGVTQTPKHLITATGQRVTLRCSPRSGDLSVYWYQQSLDQGLQFLIQYYNGEERAKGNILERFSAQQFPDLHSELNLSSLELGDSALYFCASSVGSSQDTYEQYFGPGTRLTVT.

The gene calls are TRBV5-1 and TRBJ2-3; 10 nucleotides align to TRBD2. Germline V gives CDR1 SGHRS, CDR2 YFSETQ. Trimming removed 0 bases from V and 6 bases from J; junction bases left unmatched: 1. The CDR3 loop spans 14 amino acids. Written as DNA, the CDR3 is TGCGCCAGCAGCTTGGATAGCGGGGGGGATACGCAGTATTTT. Encoded protein: CASSLDSGGDTQYF. The full variable domain, its missing parts supplied by reference TRBV5-1 and TRBJ2-3, is KAGVTQTPRYLIKTRGQQVTLSCSPISGHRSVSWYQQTPGQGLQFLFEYFSETQRNKGNFPGRFSGRQFSNSRSEMNVSTLELGDSALYLCASSLDSGGDTQYFGPGTRLTVL.

A few counts support this clone. V gene TRBV11-1 combines with J gene TRBJ2-5; no reliable D call. CDR1 and CDR2 (germline): SGHAT, FQDESV (reference sequence). The length of the CDR3 is 16 residues. Trimming shortened V by 3 bases and J by 4 bases, and 18 bases separated the two germline ends. The CDR3 loop reads CASSFPQDQDSETQYF. CDR3 nucleotide sequence: TGTGCCAGCAGCTTCCCCCAGGACCAAGATTCAGAGACCCAGTACTTC.

For the CDR3, the DNA is TGTGCCAGCAGCTCTGGACGGGGCACTGAAGCTTTCTTT. It translates to CASSSGRGTEAFF. The rearrangement uses TRBV28 and TRBJ1-1; D uncertain. There are 13 residues in the CDR3. With 6 bases removed from V and 4 bases from J, the gap between germline ends came to 12 bases. CDR1 MDHEN and CDR2 SYDVKM come from the germline V gene.

The CDR3, as DNA: TGTGCCAGCAGTCCGCGACAGGGGGCCTATAATGGCTACACCTTC. Encoded protein: CASSPRQGAYNGYTF. The V and J genes are TRBV27 and TRBJ1-2; 10 positions match TRBD1. The CDR3 covers 15 residues. The germline gives CDR1 MNHEY, CDR2 SMNVEV (reference sequence). V lost 5 bases and J lost 6; bases outside the gene matches: 9.

The CDR3 loop reads CASSRRDPTGELFF. CDR3 coding DNA: TGTGCCAGCAGCCGCCGGGACCCCACCGGGGAGCTGTTTTTT. This chain uses TRBV7-8 with TRBJ2-2; D might be TRBD1 or TRBD2, each matching 5 bases. Germline loops: CDR1 SGHVS, CDR2 FQNEAQ. V was clipped by 5 bases and J by 4 bases, with 11 bases between them. CDR3 size: 14 residues.

The V call is TRBV7-9, the J call TRBJ2-1; TRBD2 matches at 7 bases. The CDR3 has 16 amino acids. Unmatched junction bases numbered 14, after V lost 4 bases and J lost 8 bases. The germline V gene has CDR1 SEHNR and CDR2 FQNEAQ (reference sequence). CDR3 in DNA: TGTGCCAGCAGCTCGGGTTCGGCGGCGGGAGTCTATGAGCAGTTCTTC. This encodes CASSSGSAAGVYEQFF.

The rearrangement uses TRBV9 and TRBJ1-4; 7 bases fit TRBD1. The junction had 6 bases not matched to a gene; V was cut back by 4 bases and J by 0 bases. Per germline, CDR1 SGDLS and CDR2 YYNGEE. The CDR3 contains 16 residues. The CDR3 DNA sequence: TGTGCCAGCAGCTCCCGACAGGGCTCAACTAATGAAAAACTGTTTTTT. Protein product: CASSSRQGSTNEKLFF.

The chain has TRBV18 and TRBJ2-7; D perhaps matches TRBD2 (7 bases). Trimming left V 6 bases short and J 2 bases short, with 17 bases between. This CDR3 is 15 amino acids long. Looked up from germline, CDR1 is KGHSH and CDR2 is LQKENI. Here the CDR3 reads CASSATAGAAYEQYF. The CDR3 bases are TGTGCCAGCTCCGCCACGGCGGGGGCCGCCTACGAGCAGTACTTC.

The V and J genes are TRBV30 and TRBJ1-2; D is ambiguous. The germline CDR1 and CDR2 sequences are GTSNPN and SVGIG (reference sequence). The CDR3 loop spans 16 amino acids. V lost 0 bases to trimming and J lost 7 bases, with 21 bases between them. The chain's CDR3 is CAWSVNPQRTHCGYTF. CDR3 bases: TGTGCCTGGAGTGTCAACCCACAGAGGACTCACTGTGGCTACACCTTC.

The V call is TRBV25-1, the J call TRBJ1-1; the D is unclear. Germline V gives CDR1 MGHDK, CDR2 SYGVNS. The CDR3 has 10 amino acids. Trimming pared 6 bases from V and 11 bases from J, leaving 10 bases between. The CDR3 DNA sequence: TGTGCCAGCAGGGAGACGGCCGCTTTCTTT. Its protein is CASRETAAFF.

The rearrangement joins TRBV2 to TRBJ2-7, with D perhaps TRBD1 (7 bases). The CDR3 sequence is 14 residues long. Trimming removed 4 bases from V and 3 bases from J, with 13 bases in between. Germline V gene lookup returns CDR1 SNHLY and CDR2 FYNNEI. The CDR3 DNA is TGTGCCAGCAGTGGGGGGGACAGCCTCTACGAGCAGTACTTC. Protein product: CASSGGDSLYEQYF.

This sequence joins TRBV9 and TRBJ2-1; D is unresolved. Trimming removed 4 bases at V and 9 bases at J, with 17 bases between. The CDR3 covers 14 residues. Germline loops: CDR1 SGDLS, CDR2 YYNGEE. CDR3 protein: CASSPSFKAGEQFF. In DNA, the CDR3 is TGTGCCAGCAGCCCCAGCTTTAAGGCTGGTGAGCAGTTCTTC.

The chain recombines TRBV2 with TRBJ2-7; TRBD1 aligns across 7 bases. J was trimmed by 13 bases and V by 5 bases; bases with no gene match: 11. Per the germline V gene, CDR1 is SNHLY and CDR2 is FYNNEI. The CDR3 totals 12 residues. The CDR3 loop reads CASSLGDSSVYF. CDR3 nucleotide sequence: TGTGCCAGCAGTTTAGGGGACAGCTCGGTCTACTTC.

Details on this clone: Since the CDR3 does not end with the conserved phenylalanine or tryptophan, this likely comes from a read error. The chain uses TRBV6-6 and TRBJ2-7; 10 nucleotides align to TRBD2. The CDR3 consists of 16 residues. The germline V gene encodes CDR1 MNHNY and CDR2 SVGAGI (reference sequence). The CDR3 bases are TGTGCCAGCAGTTACACGGCTAGCGGGAGCTCCTACGCGCAGTACCTC. Its translation: CASSYTASGSSYAQYL.

This clone has just a few counts. This chain connects TRBV4-3 to TRBJ2-2; TRBD2 might be the D (5 bases). The CDR3 covers 14 residues. The V end lost 3 bases, the J end lost 4 bases, and 9 bases lay between the germline ends. Germline CDR1 reads LGHNA; CDR2 reads YSLEER. In DNA, the CDR3 is TGCGCCAGCAGCCACGGGGTCGGCACCGGGGAGCTGTTTTTT. This encodes CASSHGVGTGELFF.

The chain carries TRBV4-1 and TRBJ2-1; D unresolved. This CDR3 has 17 residues. V was clipped by 0 bases and J by 0 bases, with 12 bases between them. Germline loops: CDR1 MGHRA, CDR2 YSYEKL. The CDR3 DNA is TGCGCCAGCAGCCAAGATCCGTACGCAGCCTCCTACAATGAGCAGTTCTTC. It yields the protein CASSQDPYAASYNEQFF.